The 22 T cell receptor beta chains in this list originate from one sample, sequenced in a study of CD8+ T cells in alopecia areata. Treatment meaning: oral pan-JAK inhibitor, 5-10 mg twice daily. Following RNA extraction, reverse transcription yielded cDNA that acted as the sequencing template. Sequenced by immunoSEQ multiplex PCR; TCRdb stores in-frame clones only, minus some. The table records some 150,000 clones, 86% of them present only once. Sequenced here: CD8+ T cells sorted from blood, sampled at week 4, from a patient treated with tofacitinib. These receptors all stem from a human donor with alopecia areata.

This rearrangement joins TRBV5-1 to TRBJ2-1, with 8 bases identical to TRBD2. CDR1 is SGHRS, CDR2 YFSETQ, per germline. V trimming: 0 bases; J trimming: 2 bases; junction bases outside the gene matches: 1. The CDR3 sequence is 15 residues long. CDR3 DNA: TGCGCCAGCAGCTTGGGACTAGCGACCTACAATGAGCAGTTCTTC. Protein product: CASSLGLATYNEQFF.

CDR3 amino acids: CASSDGEHSPLHF. CDR3 bases: TGTGCCAGTAGTGATGGCGAGCATTCACCCCTCCACTTT. This sequence joins TRBV19 and TRBJ1-6; D is unresolved. V dropped 5 bases and J dropped 8 bases, with 10 bases sitting between them. Looked up from germline, CDR1 is LNHDA and CDR2 is SQIVND (reference sequence). CDR3 length equals 13 residues.

The chain combines TRBV7-3 with TRBJ2-2; D is ambiguous. Looked up from germline, CDR1 is SGHTA and CDR2 is FQGTGA. This CDR3 is 13 amino acids long. V lost 2 bases and J 4 bases, leaving 5 bases between the germline ends. CDR3 protein: CASSLEITGELFF. The CDR3 DNA reads TGTGCCAGCAGCTTAGAAATCACCGGGGAGCTGTTTTTT.

V is TRBV29-1 and J is TRBJ2-1; D remains unclear. Germline values: CDR1 SQVTM, CDR2 ANQGSEA. The V end lost 4 bases, the J end lost 6 bases, and 4 bases lay between the germline ends. This CDR3 comprises 10 residues. The DNA for the CDR3 is TGCAGCGTTGGGAGCAATGAGCAGTTCTTC. Translating gives CSVGSNEQFF.

The chain couples TRBV7-6 to TRBJ2-7; 9 nucleotides match TRBD2. With V trimmed by 1 base and J by 3 bases, 10 bases remained unmatched. The CDR3 runs 17 residues. The germline CDR1 and CDR2 sequences are SGHVS and FNYEAQ. The CDR3 DNA follows: TGTGCCAGCAGCTTAGGGGGCGGGTCTAGCGGGATCTACGAGCAGTACTTC. Its protein is CASSLGGGSSGIYEQYF.

The V call is TRBV6-5, the J call TRBJ2-1, with D tentatively TRBD1 or TRBD2 (5 bases each). The V end lost 5 bases, the J end lost 10 bases, and 15 bases lay between the germline ends. This CDR3 has 13 amino acids. CDR1 MNHEY and CDR2 SVGAGI come from the germline V gene. CDR3 DNA sequence: TGTGCCAGCAGTCTGTCCGGGGCCCTAGAGCAGTTCTTC. As protein: CASSLSGALEQFF.

The rearrangement uses TRBV27 and TRBJ1-2, with D perhaps matching TRBD1 (5 bases). The germline V gene has CDR1 MNHEY and CDR2 SMNVEV (reference sequence). The CDR3 length is 15 residues. The V end lost 4 bases, the J end lost 1 base, and 13 bases lay between the germline ends. The CDR3 DNA follows: TGTGCCAGCAGTTCGGATAGACAGATTAACTATGGCTACACCTTC. It codes for CASSSDRQINYGYTF.

This chain connects TRBV6-5 to TRBJ2-5; the D call may be TRBD1 or TRBD2 (6 bases each). The CDR3 contains 16 residues. Germline CDR1 MNHEY, CDR2 SVGAGI. V was clipped by 4 bases and J by 6 bases, with 21 bases between them. The CDR3 bases are TGTGCCAGCAGTTTATCTCAGGGGAGGCAGTTACAGACCCAGTACTTC. Protein: CASSLSQGRQLQTQYF.

The V gene is TRBV29-1, the J gene TRBJ2-1; 9 positions agree with TRBD2. The CDR3 runs to 14 residues. The germline V gene has CDR1 SQVTM and CDR2 ANQGSEA. J was trimmed by 7 bases and V by 7 bases; bases with no gene match: 11. CDR3 bases: TGCAGCGCCGGCCGGGCGGGAGGGCCGAATGAGCAGTTCTTC. This sequence encodes CSAGRAGGPNEQFF.

V and J are TRBV29-1 and TRBJ2-7, with a weak D call TRBD1 (6 bases). This CDR3 has 13 residues. The germline CDR1 and CDR2 sequences are SQVTM and ANQGSEA. The V end lost 6 bases, the J end lost 2 bases, and 14 bases lay between the germline ends. CDR3 bases: TGCAGCGTCCTAACAGGGCTTACCTACGAGCAGTACTTC. Encoded protein: CSVLTGLTYEQYF.

This chain connects TRBV15 to TRBJ2-3; TRBD2 matches 11 bases. The trim removed 3 bases at V and 4 bases at J, leaving 6 bases unmatched. Germline V gives CDR1 LNHNV, CDR2 YYDKDF (reference sequence). The CDR3 contains 16 residues. The CDR3 DNA reads as TGTGCCACCAGCAGTTGGACTAGCGGGCGCCCAGATACGCAGTATTTT. Encoded protein: CATSSWTSGRPDTQYF. Complete variable domain (other parts from reference TRBV15 and TRBJ2-3): DAMVIQNPRYQVTQFGKPVTLSCSQTLNHNVMYWYQQKSSQAPKLLFHYYDKDFNNEADTPDNFQSRRPNTSFCFLDIRSPGLGDTAMYLCATSSWTSGRPDTQYFGPGTRLTVL.

Notes on this clone: A junction boundary mismatches the germline segment, possibly from a read error. The rearrangement joins TRBV16 to TRBJ2-1; D is tentatively TRBD1 or TRBD2 (7 bases each). The V gene's germline CDR1 is KGHSY and CDR2 FQNENV. The CDR3 contains 16 residues. For the CDR3, the DNA is TGTGCCAGCACCAAAGGGGGAGGGGGCCCGAACAACGAGCAGTTCTTC. It translates to CASTKGGGGPNNEQFF.

The V gene is TRBV4-2, the J gene TRBJ1-1; 7 bases fit TRBD1. Germline assignment: CDR1 LGHNA and CDR2 YNFKEQ. The CDR3 runs 16 residues. V trimming: 5 bases; J trimming: 1 base; junction bases outside the gene matches: 10. The chain's CDR3 is CASSTGGGGENTEAFF. CDR3 DNA sequence: TGTGCCAGCAGCACAGGCGGAGGGGGCGAGAACACTGAAGCTTTCTTT.

The chain couples TRBV5-1 to TRBJ2-7, with 10 bases fitting TRBD1. Germline CDR1 and CDR2: SGHRS and YFSETQ. After removal of 3 bases from V and 4 bases from J, the junction contained 10 bases not matched to a gene. CDR3 length: 16 residues. The CDR3 spells CASSSSDRGYPYEQYF. The CDR3 bases are TGCGCCAGCAGCTCATCGGACAGGGGGTACCCTTACGAGCAGTACTTC. The entire variable domain, with the rest obtained from reference TRBV5-1 and TRBJ2-7, is as follows: KAGVTQTPRYLIKTRGQQVTLSCSPISGHRSVSWYQQTPGQGLQFLFEYFSETQRNKGNFPGRFSGRQFSNSRSEMNVSTLELGDSALYLCASSSSDRGYPYEQYFGPGTRLTVT.

The chain is built from TRBV27 and TRBJ1-2, with TRBD1 identical over 7 bases. The CDR3 loop spans 17 amino acids. Germline V lookup: CDR1 MNHEY, CDR2 SMNVEV (reference sequence). Germline trimming cut 1 base from V and 5 bases from J; bases unmatched to any gene: 13. The DNA for the CDR3 is TGTGCCAGCAGTTTATATAAAGCGCAGGGGGAGTCGTATGGCTACACCTTC. Translating it yields CASSLYKAQGESYGYTF.

V is TRBV5-1 and J is TRBJ1-2, with D tentatively TRBD1 (6 bases). The CDR3 loop spans 15 amino acids. The V and J ends lost 0 bases and 4 bases respectively, with 13 bases between them. The V gene's germline CDR1 is SGHRS and CDR2 YFSETQ. CDR3 nucleotides: TGCGCCAGCAGCTTGGCAGGGGAAGATCTCTATGGCTACACCTTC. It is translated as CASSLAGEDLYGYTF. The full variable domain, completed using reference TRBV5-1 and TRBJ1-2, is KAGVTQTPRYLIKTRGQQVTLSCSPISGHRSVSWYQQTPGQGLQFLFEYFSETQRNKGNFPGRFSGRQFSNSRSEMNVSTLELGDSALYLCASSLAGEDLYGYTFGSGTRLTVV.

The V and J genes are TRBV19 and TRBJ1-1; no firm D call. Between the trimmed V and J ends, which lost 5 bases and 8 bases, there was a span of 9 bases. The CDR3 spans 11 residues. The germline V gene encodes CDR1 LNHDA and CDR2 SQIVND (reference sequence). The CDR3 DNA sequence: TGTGCCAGTAGTCTGCTGGTGGAAGCTTTCTTT. This sequence encodes CASSLLVEAFF.

The chain is built from TRBV7-9 and TRBJ2-7; D may match TRBD1 or TRBD2 (5 bases each). Trimming cost V 5 bases and J 6 bases, with 11 bases left between them. The CDR3 runs 12 residues. Germline CDR1 and CDR2: SEHNR and FQNEAQ (reference sequence). CDR3: CASSAGTGEQYF. CDR3 DNA sequence: TGTGCCAGCAGCGCCGGGACCGGCGAGCAGTACTTC.

This CDR3 reads CASSVSRFREQYF. For the CDR3, the DNA is TGTGCCAGCAGCGTTTCCAGGTTCCGCGAGCAGTACTTC. The chain joins TRBV9 to TRBJ2-7, with D uncertain. Germline V lookup: CDR1 SGDLS, CDR2 YYNGEE. V was trimmed by 2 bases and J by 6 bases, leaving 12 bases between them. The length of the CDR3 is 13 residues.

This clone turned up a few times. The same CDR3 arises from other DNA sequences in this sample as well. V is TRBV30 and J is TRBJ2-1; D is ambiguous. From germline, CDR1 is GTSNPN and CDR2 SVGIG (reference sequence). This CDR3 region has 11 residues. V dropped 0 bases and J dropped 10 bases, with 7 bases sitting between them. CDR3 DNA sequence: TGTGCCTGGAGTGTCAATCCGGAGCAGTTCTTC. Encoded protein: CAWSVNPEQFF.

This clone appeared a single time. V is TRBV15 and J is TRBJ2-7; 7 nucleotides agree with TRBD1. CDR3 size: 14 residues. V lost 1 base, J lost 2 bases, and 2 bases stayed unmatched. Germline-derived CDR1 and CDR2 are LNHNV and YYDKDF (reference sequence). This CDR3 reads CATSRAGTAYEQYF. CDR3 DNA sequence: TGTGCCACCAGCAGAGCCGGGACAGCCTACGAGCAGTACTTC.

The genes are TRBV14 and TRBJ2-1; D is uncertain. V was cut by 1 base and J by 6 bases, with 7 bases left in between. The germline gives CDR1 SGHDN, CDR2 FVKESK. This CDR3 contains 13 residues. The CDR3 spells CASSQVGGNEQFF. As DNA, the CDR3 is TGTGCCAGCAGCCAAGTAGGCGGCAATGAGCAGTTCTTC.